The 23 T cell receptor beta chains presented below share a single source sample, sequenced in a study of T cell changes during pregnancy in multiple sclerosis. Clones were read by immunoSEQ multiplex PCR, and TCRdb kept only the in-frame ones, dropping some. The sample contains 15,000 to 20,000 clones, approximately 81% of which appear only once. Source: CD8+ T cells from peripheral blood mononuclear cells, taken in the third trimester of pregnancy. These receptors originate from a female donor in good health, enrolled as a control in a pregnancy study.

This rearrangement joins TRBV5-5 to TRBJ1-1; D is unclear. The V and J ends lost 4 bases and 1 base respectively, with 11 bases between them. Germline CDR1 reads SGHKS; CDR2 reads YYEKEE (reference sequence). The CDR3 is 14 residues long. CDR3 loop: CASSPRPGNTEAFF. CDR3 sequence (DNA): TGTGCCAGCAGCCCCCGTCCCGGGAACACTGAAGCTTTCTTT.

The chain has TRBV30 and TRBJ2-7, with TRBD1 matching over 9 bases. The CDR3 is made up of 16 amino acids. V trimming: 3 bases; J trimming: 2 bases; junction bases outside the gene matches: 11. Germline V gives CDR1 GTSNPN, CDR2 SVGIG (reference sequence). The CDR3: CAWSPARDRATYEQYF. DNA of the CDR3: TGTGCCTGGAGCCCAGCCCGGGACAGGGCGACCTACGAGCAGTACTTC.

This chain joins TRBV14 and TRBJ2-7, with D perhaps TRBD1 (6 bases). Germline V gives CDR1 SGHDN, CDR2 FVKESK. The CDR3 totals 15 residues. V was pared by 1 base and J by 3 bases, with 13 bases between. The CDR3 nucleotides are TGTGCCAGCAGCCAAGGGCGGACAGAAATCTACGAGCAGTACTTC. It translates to CASSQGRTEIYEQYF.

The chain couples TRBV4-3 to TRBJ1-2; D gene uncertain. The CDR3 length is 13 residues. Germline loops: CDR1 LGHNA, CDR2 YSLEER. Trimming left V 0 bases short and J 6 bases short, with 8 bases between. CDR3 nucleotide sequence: TGCGCCAGCAGCCAAGATTTGGAGGATGGCTACACCTTC. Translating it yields CASSQDLEDGYTF.

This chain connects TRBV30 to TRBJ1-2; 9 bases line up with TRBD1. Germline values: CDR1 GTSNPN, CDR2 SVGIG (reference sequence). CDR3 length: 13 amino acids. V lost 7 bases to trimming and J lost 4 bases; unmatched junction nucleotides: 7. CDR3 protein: CAYHRGLTYGYTF. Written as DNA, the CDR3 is TGTGCCTACCACAGGGGGCTAACCTATGGCTACACCTTC.

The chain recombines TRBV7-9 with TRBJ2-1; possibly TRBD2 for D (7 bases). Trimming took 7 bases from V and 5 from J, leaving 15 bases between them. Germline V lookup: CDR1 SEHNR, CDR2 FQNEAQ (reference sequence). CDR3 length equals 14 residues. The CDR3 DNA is TGTGCCAGCAAAAACGCGGGGGCCAACAATGAGCAGTTCTTC. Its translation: CASKNAGANNEQFF. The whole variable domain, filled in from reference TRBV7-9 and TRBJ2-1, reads DTGVSQNPRHKITKRGQNVTFRCDPISEHNRLYWYRQTLGQGPEFLTYFQNEAQLEKSRLLSDRFSAERPKGSFSTLEIQRTEQGDSAMYLCASKNAGANNEQFFGPGTRLTVL.

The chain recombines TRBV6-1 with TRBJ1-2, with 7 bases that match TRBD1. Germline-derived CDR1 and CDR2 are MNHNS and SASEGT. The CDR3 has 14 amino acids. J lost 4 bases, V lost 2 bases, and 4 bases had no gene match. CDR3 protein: CASSEPGQPYGYTF. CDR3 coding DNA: TGTGCCAGCAGTGAACCGGGACAGCCCTATGGCTACACCTTC.

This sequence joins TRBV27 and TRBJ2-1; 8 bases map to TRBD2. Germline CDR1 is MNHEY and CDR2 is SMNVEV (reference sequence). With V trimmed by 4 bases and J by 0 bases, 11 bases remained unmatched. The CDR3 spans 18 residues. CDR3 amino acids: CASSSPTWSGGSYNEQFF. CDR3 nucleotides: TGTGCCAGCAGTTCCCCGACGTGGAGCGGGGGCTCCTACAATGAGCAGTTCTTC.

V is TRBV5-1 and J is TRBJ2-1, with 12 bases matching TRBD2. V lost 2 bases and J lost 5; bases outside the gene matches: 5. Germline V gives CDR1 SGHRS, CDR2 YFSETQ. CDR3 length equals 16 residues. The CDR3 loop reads CASSFLAGGPNNEQFF. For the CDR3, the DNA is TGCGCCAGCAGCTTCCTAGCGGGGGGGCCAAACAATGAGCAGTTCTTC.

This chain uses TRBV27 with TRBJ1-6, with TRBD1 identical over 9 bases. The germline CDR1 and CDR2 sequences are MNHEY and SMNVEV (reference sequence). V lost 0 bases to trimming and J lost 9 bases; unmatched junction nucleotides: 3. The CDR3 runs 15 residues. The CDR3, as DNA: TGTGCCAGCAGTTTATCTTCGGACAGGGGTTCACCCCTCCACTTT. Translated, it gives CASSLSSDRGSPLHF.

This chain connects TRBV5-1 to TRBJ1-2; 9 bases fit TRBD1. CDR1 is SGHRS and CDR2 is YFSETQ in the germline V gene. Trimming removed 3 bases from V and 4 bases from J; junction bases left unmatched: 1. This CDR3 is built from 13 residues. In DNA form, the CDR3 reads TGCGCCAGCAGCTCGACAGGGGGCTATGGCTACACCTTC. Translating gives CASSSTGGYGYTF.

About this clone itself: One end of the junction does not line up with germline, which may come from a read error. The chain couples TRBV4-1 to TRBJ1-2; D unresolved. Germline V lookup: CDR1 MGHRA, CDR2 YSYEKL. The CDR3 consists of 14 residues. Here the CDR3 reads CASSKEVRGYGYTF. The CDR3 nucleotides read TGCGCCAGCAGCAAAGAGGTCCGGGGATACGGCTACACCTTC.

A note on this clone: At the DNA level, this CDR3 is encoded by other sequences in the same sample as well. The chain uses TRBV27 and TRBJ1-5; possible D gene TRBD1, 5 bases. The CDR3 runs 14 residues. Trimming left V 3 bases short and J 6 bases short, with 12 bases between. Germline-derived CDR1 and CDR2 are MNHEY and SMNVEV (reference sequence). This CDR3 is CASSFGPGGQPQHF. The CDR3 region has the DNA TGTGCCAGCAGTTTCGGCCCGGGGGGTCAGCCCCAGCATTTT.

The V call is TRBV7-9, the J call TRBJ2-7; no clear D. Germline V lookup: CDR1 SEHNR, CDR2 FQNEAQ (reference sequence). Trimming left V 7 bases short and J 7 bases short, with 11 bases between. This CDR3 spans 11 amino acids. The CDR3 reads CASTTEREQYF. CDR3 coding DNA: TGTGCCAGCACGACCGAGAGGGAGCAGTACTTC.

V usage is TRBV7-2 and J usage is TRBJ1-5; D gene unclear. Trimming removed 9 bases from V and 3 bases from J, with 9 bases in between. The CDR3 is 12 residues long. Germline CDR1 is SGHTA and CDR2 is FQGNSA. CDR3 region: CASQYFNQPQHF. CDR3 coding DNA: TGTGCCAGTCAGTATTTCAATCAGCCCCAGCATTTT.

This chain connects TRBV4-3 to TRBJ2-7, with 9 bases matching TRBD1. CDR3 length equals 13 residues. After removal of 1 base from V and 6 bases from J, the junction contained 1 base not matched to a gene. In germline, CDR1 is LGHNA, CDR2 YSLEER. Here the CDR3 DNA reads TGCGCCAGCAGCCAAGGGACAGGGGCCGAGCAGTACTTC. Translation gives CASSQGTGAEQYF.

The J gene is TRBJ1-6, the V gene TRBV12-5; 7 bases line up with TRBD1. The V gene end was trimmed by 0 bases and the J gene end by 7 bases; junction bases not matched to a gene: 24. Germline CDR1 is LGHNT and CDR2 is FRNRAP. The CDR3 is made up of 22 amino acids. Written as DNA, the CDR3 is TGTGCTAGTGGTTTGGTACTATTTCAACTTCCGGGACAGCTCCATGGCAATTCACCCCTCCACTTT. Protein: CASGLVLFQLPGQLHGNSPLHF.

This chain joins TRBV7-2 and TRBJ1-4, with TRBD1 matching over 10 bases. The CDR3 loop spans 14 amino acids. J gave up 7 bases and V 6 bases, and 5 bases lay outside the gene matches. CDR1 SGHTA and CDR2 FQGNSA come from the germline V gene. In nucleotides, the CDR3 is TGTGCCAGCAGACGGACAGGGGGTGGTGAAAAACTGTTTTTT. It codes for CASRRTGGGEKLFF. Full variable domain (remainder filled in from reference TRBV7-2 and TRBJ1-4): GAGVSQSPSNKVTEKGKDVELRCDPISGHTALYWYRQSLGQGLEFLIYFQGNSAPDKSGLPSDRFSAERTGGSVSTLTIQRTQQEDSAVYLCASRRTGGGEKLFFGSGTQLSVL.

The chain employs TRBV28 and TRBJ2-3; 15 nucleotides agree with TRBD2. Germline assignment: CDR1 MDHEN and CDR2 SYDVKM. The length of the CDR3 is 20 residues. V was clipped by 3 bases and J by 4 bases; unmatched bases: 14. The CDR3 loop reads CASSFVILGLAGGEADTQYF. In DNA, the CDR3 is TGTGCCAGCAGTTTCGTAATACTGGGACTAGCGGGGGGCGAGGCAGATACGCAGTATTTT. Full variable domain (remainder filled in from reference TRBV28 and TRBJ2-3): DVKVTQSSRYLVKRTGEKVFLECVQDMDHENMFWYRQDPGLGLRLIYFSYDVKMKEKGDIPEGYSVSREKKERFSLILESASTNQTSMYLCASSFVILGLAGGEADTQYFGPGTRLTVL.

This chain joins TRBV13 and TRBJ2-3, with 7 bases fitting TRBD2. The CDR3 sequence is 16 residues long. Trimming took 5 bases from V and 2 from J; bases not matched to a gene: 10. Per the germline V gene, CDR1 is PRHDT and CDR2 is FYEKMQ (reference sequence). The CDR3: CASSPGGDYTTDTQYF. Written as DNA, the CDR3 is TGTGCCAGCAGCCCGGGCGGGGACTATACCACAGATACGCAGTATTTT.

This CDR3 reads CASSLLGGGNTEAFF. CDR3 nucleotides: TGTGCCAGCAGCCTCCTCGGGGGTGGGAACACTGAAGCTTTCTTT. The V and J genes are TRBV7-9 and TRBJ1-1; TRBD1 might be the D (5 bases). V gave up 5 bases and J gave up 1 base, with 14 bases separating them. From germline, CDR1 is SEHNR and CDR2 FQNEAQ (reference sequence). CDR3 size: 15 residues.

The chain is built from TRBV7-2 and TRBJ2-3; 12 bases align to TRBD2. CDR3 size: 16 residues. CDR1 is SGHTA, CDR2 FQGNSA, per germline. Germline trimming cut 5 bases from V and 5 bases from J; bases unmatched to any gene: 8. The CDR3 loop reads CASSKTSGGSGDTQYF. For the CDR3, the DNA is TGTGCCAGCAGCAAGACTAGCGGGGGATCTGGAGATACGCAGTATTTT.

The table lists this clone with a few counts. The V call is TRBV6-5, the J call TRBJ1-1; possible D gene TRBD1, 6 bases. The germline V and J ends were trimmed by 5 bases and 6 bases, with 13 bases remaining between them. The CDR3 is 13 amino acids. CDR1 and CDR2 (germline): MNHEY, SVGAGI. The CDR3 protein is CASSLGWTAEAFF. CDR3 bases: TGTGCCAGCAGTCTGGGTTGGACAGCTGAAGCTTTCTTT.